What follows are 23 T cell receptor beta chains derived from one specimen sequenced in a study of Ad26.COV2.S vaccination and SARS-CoV-2 variants listed by TCRdb under 2021. In light of the paper, this sample's treatment or condition label describes: around 19 received Ad26.COV2.S at low or high dose, single or two shots; roughly five received placebo; per-sample allocation not given. For vaccine and placebo recipients, the sequenced repertoires came from samples collected on day 63 after the first injection. Receptor libraries were prepared by the immunoSEQ multiplex PCR assay. Drawn from immuneACCESS, this table holds only the in-frame rearrangements with V and J called that TCRdb kept. Clones are partly lost; checked studies trace under half to an unresolved V gene and leave the rest unexplained. In all, the sample holds some 400,000 clones, and 89% of those were seen once. Under 2% of the sample is in the top ten clones.

Sequencing was performed on peripheral blood, taken in a trial of Ad26.COV2.S vaccine versus placebo. These receptors all come from a person between 18 and 59 years old who received the Ad26.COV2.S COVID-19 vaccine or a placebo.

In this sample, this clone turned up once. The chain joins TRBV29-1 to TRBJ2-5, with TRBD2 as a possible D gene (6 bases). Germline loops: CDR1 SQVTM, CDR2 ANQGSEA. The CDR3 loop spans 12 amino acids. V lost 4 bases to trimming and J lost 3 bases, with 9 bases between them. The DNA for the CDR3 is TGCAGCGTTGCCGGCGGGGAAGAGACCCAGTACTTC. Amino acid sequence: CSVAGGEETQYF.

The V call is TRBV28, the J call TRBJ1-2; maybe TRBD1 (6 bases). CDR1 MDHEN and CDR2 SYDVKM come from the germline V gene. Trimming took 1 base from V and 6 from J, leaving 18 bases between them. The CDR3 runs 16 residues. The CDR3 is CASSLLARQVGDGYTF. In DNA, the CDR3 is TGTGCCAGCAGTTTATTGGCCCGACAGGTTGGGGATGGCTACACCTTC.

The chain joins TRBV7-2 to TRBJ2-7; 8 bases match TRBD2. This CDR3 has 16 amino acids. In germline, CDR1 is SGHTA, CDR2 FQGNSA. J was trimmed by 4 bases and V by 0 bases; bases with no gene match: 8. This CDR3 reads CASSLAAASGYYEQYF. The CDR3 DNA is TGTGCCAGCAGCTTAGCTGCGGCTAGCGGGTATTACGAGCAGTACTTC. The variable domain in full, with the rest retrieved from reference TRBV7-2 and TRBJ2-7, is GAGVSQSPSNKVTEKGKDVELRCDPISGHTALYWYRQSLGQGLEFLIYFQGNSAPDKSGLPSDRFSAERTGGSVSTLTIQRTQQEDSAVYLCASSLAAASGYYEQYFGPGTRLTVT.

This chain joins TRBV3-1 (or the pseudogene TRBV3-2) and TRBJ2-7, with no clear D. Germline V gives CDR1 LGHDT, CDR2 YNNKEL (reference sequence). This CDR3 is 14 amino acids long. Trimming cost V 0 bases and J 3 bases, with 9 bases left between them. The chain's CDR3 is CASSQEPIYYEQYF. CDR3 nucleotide sequence: TGTGCCAGCAGCCAAGAACCAATATACTACGAGCAGTACTTC.

This clone was seen only once. This sequence joins TRBV7-6 and TRBJ1-3; D remains unclear. The CDR3 runs to 14 residues. Germline loops: CDR1 SGHVS, CDR2 FNYEAQ. V shed 4 bases and J shed 3 bases, with 10 bases lying between them. The CDR3 nucleotides read TGTGCCAGCAGCTCAGACACTCATGGAAACACCATATATTTT. It is translated as CASSSDTHGNTIYF. Full variable domain (remainder filled in from reference TRBV7-6 and TRBJ1-3): GAGVSQSPRYKVTKRGQDVALRCDPISGHVSLYWYRQALGQGPEFLTYFNYEAQQDKSGLPNDRFSAERPEGSISTLTIQRTEQRDSAMYRCASSSDTHGNTIYFGEGSWLTVV.

The chain recombines TRBV29-1 with TRBJ2-7; 7 bases are shared with TRBD1. Germline V CDR1 and CDR2: SQVTM, ANQGSEA. This CDR3 has 14 residues. J was trimmed by 3 bases and V by 1 base; bases with no gene match: 6. CDR3 sequence reads: CSVEVPGGNYEQYF. The CDR3 DNA sequence: TGCAGCGTTGAAGTCCCAGGGGGAAACTACGAGCAGTACTTC.

Comments on this clone: Other DNA sequences within the sample encode an identical CDR3. V and J are TRBV3-1 (or the pseudogene TRBV3-2) and TRBJ1-6; D gene unclear. The CDR3 has 13 amino acids. Germline V CDR1 and CDR2: LGHDT, YNNKEL (reference sequence). The V and J ends lost 0 bases and 10 bases respectively, with 7 bases between them. The CDR3: CASSQDRRSPLHF. The DNA for the CDR3 is TGTGCCAGCAGCCAAGATCGTCGATCACCCCTCCACTTT.

The chain links TRBV24-1 to TRBJ2-1; D may be TRBD1 (5 bases). The germline CDR1 and CDR2 sequences are KGHDR and SFDVKD. Trimming removed 4 bases from V and 8 bases from J, with 8 bases in between. The CDR3 has 12 residues. The CDR3 DNA reads TGTGCCACCAGTGAAGACAGTGATGAGCAGTTCTTC. Residues: CATSEDSDEQFF.

V gene TRBV5-1 combines with J gene TRBJ1-1; TRBD1 matches 7 bases. The CDR3 runs to 18 residues. The germline gives CDR1 SGHRS, CDR2 YFSETQ. V shed 4 bases, J shed 1 base, and the junction held 16 bases outside the gene matches. The CDR3 reads CASSLRQGQYTPNTEAFF. The CDR3 nucleotides are TGCGCCAGCAGCCTCCGACAGGGTCAATACACACCGAACACTGAAGCTTTCTTT.

DNA for the CDR3: TGTGCCAGCAGGGAGGGCCCCTTTGAAGCTTTCTTT. This gives the protein CASREGPFEAFF. The V call is TRBV2, the J call TRBJ1-1, with D unclear. This CDR3 has 12 amino acids. Trimming cost V 6 bases and J 7 bases, with 12 bases left between them. Germline CDR1 reads SNHLY; CDR2 reads FYNNEI.

The chain recombines TRBV29-1 with TRBJ1-2, with D maybe TRBD1 (6 bases). The CDR3 contains 11 residues. With 6 bases removed from V and 8 bases from J, the gap between germline ends came to 13 bases. Germline CDR1 is SQVTM and CDR2 is ANQGSEA. For the CDR3, the DNA is TGCAGCGTGGGGGGACAAGAGGGCTACACCTTC. It translates to CSVGGQEGYTF.

The V call is TRBV5-1, the J call TRBJ2-1; 7 bases are a match to TRBD1. Germline-derived CDR1 and CDR2 are SGHRS and YFSETQ. This CDR3 is 16 amino acids long. V dropped 1 base and J dropped 2; count of bases not matched to a gene: 6. The chain's CDR3 is CASSLRDSPAYNEQFF. The DNA for the CDR3 is TGCGCCAGCAGCTTGCGGGACAGCCCTGCCTACAATGAGCAGTTCTTC.

The V gene is TRBV29-1, the J gene TRBJ1-1, with 7 bases fitting TRBD1. V was pared by 4 bases and J by 4 bases, with 9 bases of the junction left unmatched. Germline CDR1 SQVTM, CDR2 ANQGSEA. The CDR3 is 14 amino acids. CDR3 sequence: CSVVGQGEGTEAFF. The CDR3 bases are TGCAGCGTTGTGGGCCAGGGGGAGGGCACTGAAGCTTTCTTT.

The J gene is TRBJ2-2, the V gene TRBV3-1 (or the pseudogene TRBV3-2); no reliable D call. Germline CDR1 is LGHDT and CDR2 is YNNKEL (reference sequence). The CDR3 is made up of 14 amino acids. Trimming left V 0 bases short and J 1 base short, with 3 bases between. As DNA, the CDR3 is TGTGCCAGCAGCCAAGATCGGAACACCGGGGAGCTGTTTTTT. As protein: CASSQDRNTGELFF.

J is TRBJ2-7 and V is TRBV7-2; 11 nucleotides align to TRBD1. The CDR3 contains 15 residues. CDR1 is SGHTA, CDR2 FQGNSA, per germline. V dropped 2 bases and J dropped 2; count of bases not matched to a gene: 2. The CDR3 reads CASSLLGQGAYEQYF. The CDR3 DNA reads as TGTGCCAGCAGCTTATTGGGACAGGGGGCCTACGAGCAGTACTTC.

The V gene is TRBV15, the J gene TRBJ1-5, with unresolved D. CDR3 size: 12 residues. Germline lookup yields CDR1 LNHNV and CDR2 YYDKDF (reference sequence). V dropped 3 bases and J dropped 3 bases, with 3 bases sitting between them. DNA for the CDR3: TGTGCCACCAGCAGCCCCAATCAGCCCCAGCATTTT. Its translation is CATSSPNQPQHF.

The chain is built from TRBV19 and TRBJ1-1; tentatively, D is TRBD1 (5 bases). Trimming removed 3 bases at V and 1 base at J, with 15 bases between. The CDR3 sequence is 16 residues long. The germline V gene has CDR1 LNHDA and CDR2 SQIVND (reference sequence). The CDR3, as DNA: TGTGCCAGTAGTATTGGATGGGGCGCGGGGAACACTGAAGCTTTCTTT. Amino acid sequence: CASSIGWGAGNTEAFF. The whole variable domain, filled in from reference TRBV19 and TRBJ1-1, reads DGGITQSPKYLFRKEGQNVTLSCEQNLNHDAMYWYRQDPGQGLRLIYYSQIVNDFQKGDIAEGYSVSREKKESFPLTVTSAQKNPTAFYLCASSIGWGAGNTEAFFGQGTRLTVV.

The chain uses TRBV3-1 (or the pseudogene TRBV3-2) and TRBJ2-1; TRBD1 is a possible D gene (6 bases). From germline, CDR1 is LGHDT and CDR2 YNNKEL (reference sequence). The V and J ends lost 7 bases and 3 bases respectively, with 16 bases between them. The CDR3 runs to 15 residues. CDR3 sequence (DNA): TGTGCCAGCATGGGCACCCGAGGGGGCTACAATGAGCAGTTCTTC. This codes for CASMGTRGGYNEQFF.

The genes are TRBV5-1 and TRBJ2-5; D is uncertain. The CDR3 is 14 residues long. Germline CDR1 SGHRS, CDR2 YFSETQ. V lost 0 bases and J 5 bases, leaving 11 bases between the germline ends. CDR3 protein: CASSLGMQGETQYF. The CDR3 DNA sequence: TGCGCCAGCAGCTTGGGGATGCAAGGGGAGACCCAGTACTTC.

The chain uses TRBV15 and TRBJ2-1; 11 bases agree with TRBD2. The CDR3 sequence is 16 residues long. With 0 bases clipped from V and 8 bases from J, the junction kept 6 bases outside the gene matches. Per germline, CDR1 LNHNV and CDR2 YYDKDF (reference sequence). This CDR3 is CATSRDQLAGDHEQFF. CDR3 in DNA: TGTGCCACCAGCAGAGATCAACTAGCGGGAGATCATGAGCAGTTCTTC. Complete variable domain (other parts from reference TRBV15 and TRBJ2-1): DAMVIQNPRYQVTQFGKPVTLSCSQTLNHNVMYWYQQKSSQAPKLLFHYYDKDFNNEADTPDNFQSRRPNTSFCFLDIRSPGLGDTAMYLCATSRDQLAGDHEQFFGPGTRLTVL.

The rearrangement joins TRBV3-1 (or the pseudogene TRBV3-2) to TRBJ2-7; 10 bases align to TRBD2. Germline V gene lookup returns CDR1 LGHDT and CDR2 YNNKEL (reference sequence). This CDR3 is 15 amino acids long. The trim removed 1 base at V and 4 bases at J, leaving 4 bases unmatched. This CDR3 is CASSQADSGGYEQYF. DNA for the CDR3: TGTGCCAGCAGCCAAGCGGATAGCGGGGGGTACGAGCAGTACTTC.

The chain employs TRBV9 and TRBJ1-2, with 9 bases identical to TRBD1. CDR3 length equals 15 residues. Looked up from germline, CDR1 is SGDLS and CDR2 is YYNGEE. With V trimmed by 3 bases and J by 4 bases, 7 bases remained unmatched. The CDR3 nucleotides read TGTGCCAGCAGCGCTTGGACAGGGGTGGCCTATGGCTACACCTTC. It translates to CASSAWTGVAYGYTF.

This chain joins TRBV11-3 and TRBJ2-5, with TRBD2 as a possible D gene (5 bases). The V gene's germline CDR1 is SGHNT and CDR2 YENEEA. The CDR3 spans 15 residues. Deletions cut 1 base from V and 1 base from J, with 10 bases between. The CDR3 nucleotides read TGTGCCAGCAGCTTAGGGACTGGGCTCCAAGAGACCCAGTACTTC. Amino acids: CASSLGTGLQETQYF. Full variable domain (rest looked up from reference TRBV11-3 and TRBJ2-5): EAGVVQSPRYKIIEKKQPVAFWCNPISGHNTLYWYLQNLGQGPELLIRYENEEAVDDSQLPKDRFSAERLKGVDSTLKIQPAELGDSAVYLCASSLGTGLQETQYFGPGTRLLVL.